Shown below are 27 T cell receptor beta chains from a single sample sequenced in a study of blood T cell repertoires in COVID-19 (dated by TCRdb to 2018 to 2020). Library preparation was by the immunoSEQ multiplex PCR assay. TCRdb re-hosts the immuneACCESS table, in-frame sequences only. Its copies lack some clones; in the studies checked, an unresolved V gene accounts for under half of them, and the cause for the rest is not known. This sample gives about 170,000 clones in total; roughly 80% of them show up just once. Of the sample, over 7.5% falls within the top ten clones. Sequencing input: peripheral blood. These receptors originate from a woman in her 70s with acute or convalescent COVID-19.

The rearrangement links TRBV18 to TRBJ2-7; 8 positions match TRBD1. The length of the CDR3 is 15 residues. The germline gives CDR1 KGHSH, CDR2 LQKENI. After removal of 4 bases from V and 0 bases from J, the junction contained 5 bases not matched to a gene. The CDR3 region is CASSRITGGSYEQYF. DNA of the CDR3: TGTGCCAGCTCACGCATTACAGGGGGCTCCTACGAGCAGTACTTC.

This chain connects TRBV24-1 to TRBJ2-3, with 7 nucleotides matching TRBD2. This CDR3 is built from 16 residues. Trimming removed 4 bases from V and 1 base from J; junction bases left unmatched: 7. Germline V gives CDR1 KGHDR, CDR2 SFDVKD. The CDR3 coding sequence is TGTGCCACCAGTGACCCTGGGGGGGTCGGCACAGATACGCAGTATTTT. This codes for CATSDPGGVGTDTQYF.

The chain joins TRBV28 to TRBJ1-6; possible D gene TRBD1, 6 bases. CDR1 and CDR2 (germline): MDHEN, SYDVKM. This CDR3 has 15 amino acids. Trimming took off 10 bases at V and 10 bases at J, with 23 bases between the two ends. The CDR3 coding sequence is TGTGCCACAGGGGCCCACGAGGGTTGGTCGTCACCCCTCCACTTT. Its translation is CATGAHEGWSSPLHF.

V usage is TRBV7-9 and J usage is TRBJ1-1; D is uncertain. The CDR3 has 12 residues. V lost 4 bases, J lost 5 bases, and 8 bases lay in between. CDR1 and CDR2 from the germline V gene are SEHNR and FQNEAQ (reference sequence). CDR3 sequence (DNA): TGTGCCAGCAGCTCAGGAGGGACTGAAGCTTTCTTT. Its translation is CASSSGGTEAFF.

The chain employs TRBV28 and TRBJ2-2; D may be TRBD2 (5 bases). V lost 3 bases and J 6 bases, leaving 8 bases between the germline ends. CDR1 and CDR2 (germline): MDHEN, SYDVKM. The CDR3 is made up of 13 amino acids. The CDR3 protein is CASSLASPGELFF. CDR3 sequence (DNA): TGTGCCAGCAGTTTGGCTAGCCCCGGGGAGCTGTTTTTT.

This clone was found once. This sequence joins TRBV7-8 and TRBJ1-1; 7 bases map to TRBD1. The CDR3 extends over 11 amino acids. Germline values: CDR1 SGHVS, CDR2 FQNEAQ. V lost 6 bases and J lost 8; bases outside the gene matches: 3. The CDR3 nucleotides are TGTGCCAGCAGAGTGGACAGGGAAGCTTTCTTT. It translates to CASRVDREAFF.

The rearrangement uses TRBV21-1 and TRBJ1-2. TRBV21-1 is a recognized pseudogene. The CDR3 sequence is 20 residues long. The CDR3: CASSKFLIRHPTTIGYGYTF. The CDR3 DNA reads TGTGCCAGCAGCAAGTTTCTAATACGGCACCCTACTACGATCGGATATGGCTACACCTTC.

The DNA of the CDR3 is TGTGCCAGCAGGGCGCCGGGACTCAACACAGATACGCAGTATTTT. Amino acid sequence: CASRAPGLNTDTQYF. This chain uses TRBV7-2 with TRBJ2-3; tentative D call: TRBD2 (6 bases). Germline V gives CDR1 SGHTA, CDR2 FQGNSA. V was cut by 6 bases and J by 2 bases, with 15 bases left in between. There are 15 residues in the CDR3.

The chain recombines TRBV7-2 with TRBJ1-6; D is ambiguous. V gave up 4 bases and J gave up 7 bases, with 17 bases separating them. The CDR3 is 16 amino acids. Germline CDR1 reads SGHTA; CDR2 reads FQGNSA. The CDR3 region has the DNA TGTGCCAGCAGCTCCCAGGAAGGCAGGAGGAATTCACCCCTCCACTTT. It codes for CASSSQEGRRNSPLHF.

This rearrangement joins TRBV5-1 to TRBJ2-1, with TRBD2 as a possible D gene (5 bases). The CDR3 consists of 18 residues. V was cut by 4 bases and J by 1 base, with 21 bases left in between. Germline CDR1 and CDR2: SGHRS and YFSETQ. In DNA, the CDR3 is TGCGCCAGCAGCCTGGCTCTAGCCGCCGCCGAATCCTACAATGAGCAGTTCTTC. Translating it yields CASSLALAAAESYNEQFF.

The genes are TRBV5-1 and TRBJ1-2; TRBD1 matches at 7 bases. Germline CDR1 is SGHRS and CDR2 is YFSETQ. The CDR3 extends over 16 amino acids. Trimming at V came to 0 bases and at J to 4 bases, leaving 9 bases not matched to a gene. CDR3 sequence reads: CASSLEGQGTVYGYTF. The DNA for the CDR3 is TGCGCCAGCAGCTTGGAGGGGCAGGGGACAGTCTATGGCTACACCTTC.

The rearrangement uses TRBV20-1 and TRBJ2-7; no clear D gene. CDR1 is DFQATT and CDR2 is SNEGSKA in the germline V gene (reference sequence). V dropped 3 bases and J dropped 0 bases, with 6 bases sitting between them. The CDR3 is 12 residues long. The CDR3 spells CSASLSSYEQYF. The CDR3 DNA follows: TGCAGTGCTAGTCTGAGCTCCTACGAGCAGTACTTC.

The J gene is TRBJ1-2, the V gene TRBV19; 8 nucleotides match TRBD1. The CDR3 loop spans 12 amino acids. V lost 6 bases to trimming and J lost 8 bases; unmatched junction nucleotides: 5. The germline V gene has CDR1 LNHDA and CDR2 SQIVND (reference sequence). CDR3 nucleotide sequence: TGTGCCAGTAGAGACAGGGGTAACGGCTACACCTTC. Amino acid sequence: CASRDRGNGYTF.

A single count supports this clone. CDR3 protein: CASSQTGQGSSYEQYF. CDR3 nucleotides: TGTGCCAGCAGTCAGACGGGACAGGGGTCTTCCTACGAGCAGTACTTC. This sequence joins TRBV28 and TRBJ2-7; 10 positions match TRBD1. Germline V gives CDR1 MDHEN, CDR2 SYDVKM. After removal of 5 bases from V and 1 base from J, the junction contained 8 bases not matched to a gene. This CDR3 comprises 16 residues.

This clone has just one count. The CDR3 coding sequence is TGCAGCGTAAAACTAGCGGGAGGTTACACAGATACGCAGTATTTT. This sequence encodes CSVKLAGGYTDTQYF. This sequence joins TRBV29-1 and TRBJ2-3; TRBD2 aligns across 12 bases. Germline V gene lookup returns CDR1 SQVTM and CDR2 ANQGSEA. Losses at the gene ends were 6 bases for V and 2 bases for J; bases not matched to a gene: 6. The CDR3 is 15 amino acids.

This chain joins TRBV2 and TRBJ2-1; 10 bases line up with TRBD1. This CDR3 spans 14 amino acids. Looked up from germline, CDR1 is SNHLY and CDR2 is FYNNEI. The V gene end was trimmed by 10 bases and the J gene end by 4 bases; junction bases not matched to a gene: 7. CDR3 nucleotides: TGTGCCATCCCCGGGACAGGGGCATACAATGAGCAGTTCTTC. Translated, it gives CAIPGTGAYNEQFF.

V gene TRBV12-3 or TRBV12-4 combines with J gene TRBJ1-5; D is unresolved. V was cut by 6 bases and J by 0 bases, with 6 bases left in between. The CDR3 covers 13 residues. The CDR3 sequence: CASRLNSNQPQHF. The CDR3 DNA follows: TGTGCCAGCAGACTTAATAGCAATCAGCCCCAGCATTTT.

The chain is built from TRBV5-4 and TRBJ2-1; a possible D gene is TRBD1 (6 bases). Germline loops: CDR1 SGHNT, CDR2 YYREEE (reference sequence). CDR3 length equals 15 residues. V lost 1 base and J 9 bases, leaving 17 bases between the germline ends. CDR3 region: CASSLQGRSNGEQFF. As DNA, the CDR3 is TGTGCCAGCAGCTTGCAGGGGCGCAGCAACGGTGAGCAGTTCTTC. The entire variable domain, with the rest obtained from reference TRBV5-4 and TRBJ2-1, is as follows: ETGVTQSPTHLIKTRGQQVTLRCSSQSGHNTVSWYQQALGQGPQFIFQYYREEENGRGNFPPRFSGLQFPNYSSELNVNALELDDSALYLCASSLQGRSNGEQFFGPGTRLTVL.

The chain recombines TRBV7-2 with TRBJ2-1, with 12 bases matching TRBD2. The germline gives CDR1 SGHTA, CDR2 FQGNSA. Trimming at V came to 1 base and at J to 5 bases, leaving 6 bases not matched to a gene. This CDR3 contains 17 residues. The CDR3 loop reads CASSLVASGRADNEQFF. The DNA for the CDR3 is TGTGCCAGCAGCTTAGTGGCTAGCGGGAGGGCAGACAATGAGCAGTTCTTC.

The rearrangement joins TRBV30 to TRBJ1-2, with D hard to call. This CDR3 has 12 residues. Trimming took 3 bases from V and 2 from J, leaving 7 bases between them. In germline, CDR1 is GTSNPN, CDR2 SVGIG (reference sequence). The CDR3 DNA sequence: TGTGCCTGGAGGAGGGTCAACTATGGCTACACCTTC. This encodes CAWRRVNYGYTF.

The J gene is TRBJ1-6, the V gene TRBV3-1 (or the pseudogene TRBV3-2); 8 bases fit TRBD1. Germline values: CDR1 LGHDT, CDR2 YNNKEL (reference sequence). The CDR3 loop spans 13 amino acids. V dropped 8 bases and J dropped 10; count of bases not matched to a gene: 7. CDR3 nucleotide sequence: TGTGCCAGCCAACGGGACAGGTCATCACCCCTCCACTTT. Translation gives CASQRDRSSPLHF.

The chain links TRBV2 to TRBJ2-1, with TRBD2 identical over 9 bases. The V gene's germline CDR1 is SNHLY and CDR2 FYNNEI. This CDR3 is built from 14 residues. The V segment lost 5 bases and the J segment 4 bases; nucleotides outside the gene matches: 3. This CDR3 reads CASSLSGGYNEQFF. The CDR3 bases are TGTGCCAGCAGTTTAAGCGGGGGGTACAATGAGCAGTTCTTC.

This chain links TRBV6-1 with TRBJ2-3, with a tentative D call TRBD2 (5 bases). V gave up 2 bases and J gave up 6 bases, with 9 bases separating them. Germline CDR1 is MNHNS and CDR2 is SASEGT. The CDR3 runs to 13 residues. The DNA for the CDR3 is TGTGCCAGCAGTGAACGGGGTCCGGATACGCAGTATTTT. Translated: CASSERGPDTQYF.

V gene TRBV20-1 combines with J gene TRBJ1-5; TRBD1 agrees at 9 bases. CDR1 is DFQATT and CDR2 is SNEGSKA in the germline V gene (reference sequence). CDR3 length: 13 amino acids. The trim removed 3 bases at V and 4 bases at J, leaving 1 base unmatched. This CDR3 reads CSASGQGNQPQHF. In DNA form, the CDR3 reads TGCAGTGCTAGTGGACAGGGGAATCAGCCCCAGCATTTT.

The CDR3, as DNA: TGTGCCAGCAGCGCTCTCTACAGGGTTGTAGATGCTAACTATGGCTACACCTTC. Its protein is CASSALYRVVDANYGYTF. The V and J genes are TRBV9 and TRBJ1-2; D perhaps matches TRBD1 (6 bases). V was clipped by 3 bases and J by 0 bases, with 21 bases between them. CDR1 is SGDLS, CDR2 YYNGEE, per germline. CDR3 length: 18 residues.

This chain connects TRBV18 to TRBJ2-5; the D gene is possibly TRBD1 (6 bases). The CDR3 consists of 16 residues. Germline V gene data show CDR1 as KGHSH and CDR2 as LQKENI. V was pared by 3 bases and J by 4 bases, with 18 bases between. CDR3 nucleotides: TGTGCCAGCTCACCGAGTCGTCAGGGGAACGGAGAGACCCAGTACTTC. Its translation is CASSPSRQGNGETQYF.

V usage is TRBV7-2 and J usage is TRBJ1-5; D gene uncertain. CDR1 and CDR2 from the germline V gene are SGHTA and FQGNSA. The ends were cut back, 5 bases at V and 6 bases at J, with 11 bases in the middle. The CDR3 runs 13 residues. The DNA of the CDR3 is TGTGCCAGCAGCACCGGAAGCGGTCAGCCCCAGCATTTT. Amino acid sequence: CASSTGSGQPQHF.